This entry lists 2 T cell receptor beta chains sequenced from one sample in a study of shared clonotypes between healthy human individuals (TCRdb year 2020). Library prep was done by the immunoSEQ multiplex PCR assay. This is the immuneACCESS table as TCRdb keeps it, with only in-frame sequences that have V and J called. A part of the clones is gone; compared with another copy, unresolved V genes explain less than half, and the rest is unexplained. Here the sample has fewer than 850,000 clones; 90% to 97% occur a single time. Of the sample, less than 0.25% is held by the ten largest clones. For the CD8 naive samples, CD45RO-negative cells were positively selected for CCR7, yielding a CD45RA+CCR7+ population from which TemRA cells were excluded. The sample comprised naive CD8+ T cells sorted from blood. The cell subset or site label for this specimen denotes: CD45RA+CCR7+. Receptors originate from a man younger than 40 in good health.

CDR3 loop: CASSVTIGMNEQFF. The CDR3 DNA reads TGTGCCAGCAGCGTCACAATAGGGATGAATGAGCAGTTCTTC. The genes are TRBV9 and TRBJ2-1, with D hard to call. The germline CDR1 and CDR2 sequences are SGDLS and YYNGEE. Trimming removed 2 bases at V and 7 bases at J, with 13 bases between. The CDR3 spans 14 residues.

A single count supports this clone. The chain carries TRBV5-4 and TRBJ1-2; no definite D call. The CDR3 runs 14 residues. The V gene lost 6 bases and the J gene lost 8 bases, with 20 bases spanning the gap. Germline-derived CDR1 and CDR2 are SGHNT and YYREEE (reference sequence). CDR3: CASTTTLGDSGYTF. Here the CDR3 DNA reads TGTGCCAGCACCACGACGCTGGGAGATTCCGGCTACACCTTC.